This T cell receptor (beta chain) was documented in a study of T cell repertoires in cytomegalovirus infection. Study in general: Recently identified HLA-C-restricted CMV epitopes were used, and well-studied HLA-B-restricted CMV epitopes were used as well.

With respect to this clonotype: Its antigen remains unidentified.

From the reads, TCRdb called clonotypes with MiXCR, one entry per CDR3 protein. The sample yields 230,000 or so distinct CDR3 sequences, 38% seen once. Per the germline V gene, CDR1 is SGHVS and CDR2 is FNYEAQ. CDR3 size: 15 residues. Between the trimmed V and J ends, which lost 1 base and 2 bases, there was a span of 12 bases. The sequence came from a human donor in good health (CMV status not recorded). Some clones in this sample may be carry-over from other donors' samples. The gene calls are TRBV7-6 and TRBJ2-7, with no clear D. Specimen: CD8+ T cells from cultured PBMCs, collected from culture after CMV antigen stimulation. The CDR3 here is CASSLEGQVAYEQYF. CDR3 DNA: TGTGCCAGCAGCTTAGAGGGCCAGGTGGCCTACGAGCAGTACTTC.